The present entry profiles one T cell receptor beta chain with its context. Its antigen is currently unknown. This CDR3 is 17 amino acids long. J gave up 7 bases and V 4 bases, and 8 bases lay outside the gene matches. CDR1 and CDR2 (germline): SGHRS, YFSETQ. The data stem from a study of T cell responses to AZD1222 COVID-19 vaccine. Whole-study findings and limits: Regions left unmutated in variants are reportedly the target of nearly half of spike-specific TCRs. White British donors predominated, females outnumbered males, and clonal diversity was possibly underestimated. Repertoire sampling was restricted to post-peak T cell response timepoints. Of the AZD1222 recipients, only six or seven were seropositive at baseline.

Data came from immunoSEQ multiplex PCR; TCRdb stores just in-frame clones and leaves some out. The sample records roughly 160,000 clones, roughly 89% being singletons. Specimen: peripheral blood, collected on day 0 of AZD1222 vaccination. This receptor was identified in an adult in good health. J is TRBJ2-1 and V is TRBV5-1; 16 bases are shared with TRBD2. The CDR3 spells CASSKPGLAGGLNEQFF. CDR3 coding DNA: TGCGCCAGCAGCAAACCGGGACTAGCGGGGGGGCTGAATGAGCAGTTCTTC.